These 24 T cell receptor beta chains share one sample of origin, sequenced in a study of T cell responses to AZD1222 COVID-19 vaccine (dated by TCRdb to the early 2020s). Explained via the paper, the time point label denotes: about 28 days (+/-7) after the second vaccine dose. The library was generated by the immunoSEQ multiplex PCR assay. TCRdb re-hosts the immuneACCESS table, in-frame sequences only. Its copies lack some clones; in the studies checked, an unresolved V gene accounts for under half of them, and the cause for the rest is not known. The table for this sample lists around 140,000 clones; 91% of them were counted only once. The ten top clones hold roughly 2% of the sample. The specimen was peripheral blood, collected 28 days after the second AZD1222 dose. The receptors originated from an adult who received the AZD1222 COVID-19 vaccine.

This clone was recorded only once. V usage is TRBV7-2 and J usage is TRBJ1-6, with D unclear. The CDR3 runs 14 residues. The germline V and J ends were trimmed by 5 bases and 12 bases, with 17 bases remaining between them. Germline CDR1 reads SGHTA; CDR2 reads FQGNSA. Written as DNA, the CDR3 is TGTGCCAGCAGCCCCCCCGGTATGGCGGGACCCCTCCACTTT. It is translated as CASSPPGMAGPLHF. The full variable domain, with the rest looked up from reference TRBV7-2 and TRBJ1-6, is GAGVSQSPSNKVTEKGKDVELRCDPISGHTALYWYRQSLGQGLEFLIYFQGNSAPDKSGLPSDRFSAERTGGSVSTLTIQRTQQEDSAVYLCASSPPGMAGPLHFGNGTRLTVT.

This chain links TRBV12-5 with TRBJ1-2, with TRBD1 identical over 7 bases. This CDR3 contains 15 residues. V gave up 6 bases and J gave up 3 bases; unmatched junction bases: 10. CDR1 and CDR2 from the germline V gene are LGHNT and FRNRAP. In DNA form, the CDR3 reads TGTGCTAGTGGCGACCGGGACAGATGGTACTATGGCTACACCTTC. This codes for CASGDRDRWYYGYTF.

The CDR3 here is CASSLTPDSRSGANVLTF. CDR3 DNA: TGCGCCAGCAGCTTGACCCCGGACAGTCGGTCTGGGGCCAACGTCCTGACTTTC. The chain is built from TRBV5-1 and TRBJ2-6; tentatively, D is TRBD1 (6 bases). V lost 1 base, J lost 1 base, and 15 bases lay in between. In germline, CDR1 is SGHRS, CDR2 YFSETQ. The CDR3 is made up of 18 amino acids.

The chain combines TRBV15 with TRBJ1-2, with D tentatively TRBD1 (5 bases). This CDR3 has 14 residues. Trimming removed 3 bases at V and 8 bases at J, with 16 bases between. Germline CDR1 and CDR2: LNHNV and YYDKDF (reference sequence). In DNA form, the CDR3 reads TGTGCCACCAGCAGCGGACAAGGCTATGGAGGCTACACCTTC. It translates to CATSSGQGYGGYTF.

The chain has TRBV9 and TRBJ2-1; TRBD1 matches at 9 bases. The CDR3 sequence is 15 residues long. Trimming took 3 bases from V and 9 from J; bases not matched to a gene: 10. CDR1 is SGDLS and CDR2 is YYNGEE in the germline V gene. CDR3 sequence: CASSALTGGMGEQFF. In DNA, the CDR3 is TGTGCCAGCAGCGCCCTGACAGGGGGGATGGGTGAGCAGTTCTTC.

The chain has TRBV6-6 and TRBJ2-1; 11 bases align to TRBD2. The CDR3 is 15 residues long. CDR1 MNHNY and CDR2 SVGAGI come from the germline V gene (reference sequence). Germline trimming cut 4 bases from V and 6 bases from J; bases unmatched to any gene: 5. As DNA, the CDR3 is TGTGCCAGCAGTTTCGGGCTAGCGGGGGGCAATGAGCAGTTCTTC. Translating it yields CASSFGLAGGNEQFF.

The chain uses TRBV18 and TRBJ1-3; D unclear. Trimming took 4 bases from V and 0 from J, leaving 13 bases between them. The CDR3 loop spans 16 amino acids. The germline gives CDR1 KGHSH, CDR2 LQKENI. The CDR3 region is CASSQSERSSGNTIYF. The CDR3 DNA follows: TGTGCCAGCTCACAATCTGAGCGCAGCTCTGGAAACACCATATATTTT.

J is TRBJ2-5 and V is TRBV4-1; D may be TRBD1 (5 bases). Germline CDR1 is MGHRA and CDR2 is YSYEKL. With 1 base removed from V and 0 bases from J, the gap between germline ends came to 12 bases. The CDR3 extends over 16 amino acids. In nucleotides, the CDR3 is TGCGCCAGCAGCCAAGGGCTTGGACAAAACCAAGAGACCCAGTACTTC. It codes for CASSQGLGQNQETQYF.

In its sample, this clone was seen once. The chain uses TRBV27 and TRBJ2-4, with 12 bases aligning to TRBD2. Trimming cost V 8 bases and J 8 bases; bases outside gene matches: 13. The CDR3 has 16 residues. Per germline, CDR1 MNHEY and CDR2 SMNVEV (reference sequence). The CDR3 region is CASLVSSGRAGDIQYF. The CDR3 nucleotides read TGTGCCAGCCTAGTGTCTAGCGGGAGGGCCGGGGACATTCAGTACTTC.

CDR3 nucleotides: TGCGCCAGCAGCTTGGCCGGAGGGGAAAAACTGTTTTTT. This encodes CASSLAGGEKLFF. The rearrangement joins TRBV5-1 to TRBJ1-4; the D is unclear. CDR1 and CDR2 from the germline V gene are SGHRS and YFSETQ. Between the trimmed V and J ends, which lost 0 bases and 8 bases, there was a span of 8 bases. The CDR3 is 13 residues long.

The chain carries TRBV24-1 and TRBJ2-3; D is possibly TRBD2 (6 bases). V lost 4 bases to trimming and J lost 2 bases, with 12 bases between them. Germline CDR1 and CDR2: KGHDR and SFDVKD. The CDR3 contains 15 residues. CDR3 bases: TGTGCCACCAGTGACGCGGGACGGGACACAGATACGCAGTATTTT. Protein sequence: CATSDAGRDTDTQYF.

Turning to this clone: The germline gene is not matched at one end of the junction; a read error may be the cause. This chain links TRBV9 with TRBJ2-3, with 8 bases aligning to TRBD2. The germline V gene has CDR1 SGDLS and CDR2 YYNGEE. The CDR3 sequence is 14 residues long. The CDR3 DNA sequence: TGTGTCAGCAGCTCCGGGGGGGGCTCAGATACGCAGTATTTT. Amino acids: CVSSSGGGSDTQYF.

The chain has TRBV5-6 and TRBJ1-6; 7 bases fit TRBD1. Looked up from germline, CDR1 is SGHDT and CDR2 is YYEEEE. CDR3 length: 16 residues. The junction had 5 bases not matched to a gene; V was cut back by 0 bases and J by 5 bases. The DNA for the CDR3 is TGTGCCAGCAGCTTGGGACAGGGAGCGAATAATTCACCCCTCCACTTT. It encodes CASSLGQGANNSPLHF.

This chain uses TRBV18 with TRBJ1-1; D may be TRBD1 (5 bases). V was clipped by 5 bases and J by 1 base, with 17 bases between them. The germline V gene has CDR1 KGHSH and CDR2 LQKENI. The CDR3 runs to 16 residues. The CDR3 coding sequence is TGTGCCAGCTCATCCGCAAACTCCGGGGCGAACACTGAAGCTTTCTTT. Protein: CASSSANSGANTEAFF.

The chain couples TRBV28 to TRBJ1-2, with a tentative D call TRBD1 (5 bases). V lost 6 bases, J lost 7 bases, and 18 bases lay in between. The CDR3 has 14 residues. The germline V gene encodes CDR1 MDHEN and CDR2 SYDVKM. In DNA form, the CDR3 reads TGTGCCAGCAGCTCCCTGGGGGGTACTGTTGGCTACACCTTC. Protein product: CASSSLGGTVGYTF.

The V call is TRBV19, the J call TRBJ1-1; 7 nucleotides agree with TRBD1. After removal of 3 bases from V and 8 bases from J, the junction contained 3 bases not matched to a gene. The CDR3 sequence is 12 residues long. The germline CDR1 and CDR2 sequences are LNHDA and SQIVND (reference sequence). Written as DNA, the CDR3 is TGTGCCAGTAGTATCGAAGGGGGCGAAGCTTTCTTT. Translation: CASSIEGGEAFF.

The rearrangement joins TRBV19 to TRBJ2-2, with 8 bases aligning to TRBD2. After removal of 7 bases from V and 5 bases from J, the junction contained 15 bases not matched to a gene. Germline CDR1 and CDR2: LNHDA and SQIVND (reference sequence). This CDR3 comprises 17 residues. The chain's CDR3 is CASTYTGGRLGTGELFF. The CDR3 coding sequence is TGTGCCAGTACCTACACGGGGGGGCGTTTGGGGACCGGGGAGCTGTTTTTT.

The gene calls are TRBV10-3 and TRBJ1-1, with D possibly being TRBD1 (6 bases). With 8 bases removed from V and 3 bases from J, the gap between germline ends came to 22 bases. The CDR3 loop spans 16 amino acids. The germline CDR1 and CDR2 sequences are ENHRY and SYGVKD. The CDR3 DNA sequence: TGTGCCATCTCCGCGGGGGGCTCACGGGGAGACACTGAAGCTTTCTTT. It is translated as CAISAGGSRGDTEAFF.

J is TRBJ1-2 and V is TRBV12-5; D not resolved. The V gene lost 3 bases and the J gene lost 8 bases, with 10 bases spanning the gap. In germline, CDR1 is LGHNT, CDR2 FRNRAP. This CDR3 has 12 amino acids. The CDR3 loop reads CASGLPLGGYTF. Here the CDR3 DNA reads TGTGCTAGTGGTTTACCCCTCGGCGGCTACACCTTC.

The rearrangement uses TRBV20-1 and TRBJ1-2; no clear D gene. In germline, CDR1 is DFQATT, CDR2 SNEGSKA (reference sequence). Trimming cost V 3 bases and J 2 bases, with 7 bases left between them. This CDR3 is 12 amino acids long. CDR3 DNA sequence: TGCAGTGCTAGTTCCAGCAACTATGGCTACACCTTC. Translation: CSASSSNYGYTF.

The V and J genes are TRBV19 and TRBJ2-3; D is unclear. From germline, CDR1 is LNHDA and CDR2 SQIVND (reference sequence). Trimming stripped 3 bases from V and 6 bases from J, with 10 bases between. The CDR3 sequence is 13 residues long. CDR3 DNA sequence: TGTGCCAGTAGTATCGGGTTCAAGGATACGCAGTATTTT. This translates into CASSIGFKDTQYF.

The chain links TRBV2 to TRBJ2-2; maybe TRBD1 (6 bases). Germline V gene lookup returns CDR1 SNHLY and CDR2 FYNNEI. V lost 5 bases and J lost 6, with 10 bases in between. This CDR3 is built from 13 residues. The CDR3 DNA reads TGTGCCAGCAGTTACCGACAGGCCGGGGAGCTGTTTTTT. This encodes CASSYRQAGELFF.

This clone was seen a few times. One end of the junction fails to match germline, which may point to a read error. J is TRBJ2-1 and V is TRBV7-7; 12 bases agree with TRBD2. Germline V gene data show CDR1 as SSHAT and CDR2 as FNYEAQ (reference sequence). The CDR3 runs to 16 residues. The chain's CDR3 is CASSSTSGGPYNEQFF. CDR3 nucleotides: TGTGCTAGCAGCTCGACTAGCGGGGGCCCCTACAATGAGCAGTTCTTC.

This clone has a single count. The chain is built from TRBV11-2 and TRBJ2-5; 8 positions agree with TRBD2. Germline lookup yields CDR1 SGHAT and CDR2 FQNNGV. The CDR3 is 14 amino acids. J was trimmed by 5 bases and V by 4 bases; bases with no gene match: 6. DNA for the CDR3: TGTGCCAGCAGCTCCTTTCCGGGGGGGGAGACCCAGTACTTC. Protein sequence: CASSSFPGGETQYF. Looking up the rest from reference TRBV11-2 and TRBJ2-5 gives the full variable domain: EAGVAQSPRYKIIEKRQSVAFWCNPISGHATLYWYQQILGQGPKLLIQFQNNGVVDDSQLPKDRFSAERLKGVDSTLKIQPAKLEDSAVYLCASSSFPGGETQYFGPGTRLLVL.